This entry lists 12 T cell receptor beta chains sequenced from one sample in a study of cytomegalovirus exposure and HLA in healthy donors. The PCR made use of 60 Vbeta and 13 Jbeta primers. The method was immunoSEQ multiplex PCR; TCRdb's version includes in-frame clones alone and lacks a portion of them. The top ten hold more than 1.5% of the sample, which has 85,000 to 130,000 clones, roughly four fifths seen once. Input material: PBMCs. All receptors derive from a middle-aged man in good health and CMV-seronegative.

Here the CDR3 DNA reads TGCGCCAGCAGCTTGGAAGGGGACACCGGGGAGCTGTTTTTT. Residues: CASSLEGDTGELFF. This rearrangement joins TRBV5-1 to TRBJ2-2; D possibly corresponds to TRBD1 (5 bases). Trimming left V 0 bases short and J 3 bases short, with 6 bases between. This CDR3 has 14 amino acids. Germline loops: CDR1 SGHRS, CDR2 YFSETQ.

CDR3 sequence: CASSLKSGTEAFF. CDR3 in DNA: TGCGCCAGCAGCCTGAAATCAGGCACTGAAGCTTTCTTT. This chain links TRBV5-1 with TRBJ1-1, with D unclear. The germline gives CDR1 SGHRS, CDR2 YFSETQ. V was pared by 4 bases and J by 4 bases, with 11 bases between. The CDR3 covers 13 residues.

This chain links TRBV4-1 with TRBJ2-1; 12 bases are a match to TRBD2. Germline V lookup: CDR1 MGHRA, CDR2 YSYEKL. After removal of 1 base from V and 2 bases from J, the junction contained 3 bases not matched to a gene. This CDR3 has 17 residues. The CDR3 DNA is TGCGCCAGCAGCCAAGCAAGACTAGCGGGGGCCTACAATGAGCAGTTCTTC. Its translation is CASSQARLAGAYNEQFF.

This rearrangement joins TRBV9 to TRBJ1-4; 10 bases agree with TRBD1. The junction had 6 bases not matched to a gene; V was cut back by 5 bases and J by 8 bases. The CDR3 is made up of 14 amino acids. The germline V gene encodes CDR1 SGDLS and CDR2 YYNGEE. As DNA, the CDR3 is TGTGCCAGCAGTTTGACAGGGGGCACCGAAAAACTGTTTTTT. Translating gives CASSLTGGTEKLFF.

This clone occurred once. The chain carries TRBV5-1 and TRBJ2-7, with 11 bases fitting TRBD1. CDR3 length equals 19 residues. The germline V gene encodes CDR1 SGHRS and CDR2 YFSETQ. Trimming at V came to 3 bases and at J to 3 bases, leaving 17 bases not matched to a gene. CDR3 nucleotides: TGCGCCAGCAGCTCCGTGGGACAGGGGGAACCCTACTGGAGCTACGAGCAGTACTTC. This codes for CASSSVGQGEPYWSYEQYF. The variable domain in full, completed from reference TRBV5-1 and TRBJ2-7, reads KAGVTQTPRYLIKTRGQQVTLSCSPISGHRSVSWYQQTPGQGLQFLFEYFSETQRNKGNFPGRFSGRQFSNSRSEMNVSTLELGDSALYLCASSSVGQGEPYWSYEQYFGPGTRLTVT.

The chain employs TRBV29-1 and TRBJ2-3, with TRBD2 as a possible D gene (7 bases). CDR1 is SQVTM and CDR2 is ANQGSEA in the germline V gene. The CDR3 length is 14 residues. V was shortened by 4 bases and J by 2 bases, with 13 bases between the two germline ends. The CDR3 DNA reads as TGCAGCGTTGTTGGGGGGGCCTCCACAGATACGCAGTATTTT. Protein: CSVVGGASTDTQYF.

V is TRBV27 and J is TRBJ1-1; D is perhaps TRBD1 (6 bases). The CDR3 extends over 13 amino acids. V dropped 2 bases and J dropped 7 bases, with 11 bases sitting between them. Germline V CDR1 and CDR2: MNHEY, SMNVEV (reference sequence). CDR3 sequence reads: CASSLRGGLEAFF. CDR3 DNA: TGTGCCAGCAGTTTAAGGGGGGGGCTTGAAGCTTTCTTT.

The chain couples TRBV2 to TRBJ1-5, with 7 bases identical to TRBD1. There are 15 residues in the CDR3. V lost 7 bases, J lost 6 bases, and 12 bases stayed unmatched. Germline lookup yields CDR1 SNHLY and CDR2 FYNNEI. CDR3 sequence: CASTQFQGGTQPQHF. The DNA for the CDR3 is TGTGCCAGCACTCAATTTCAGGGGGGAACTCAGCCCCAGCATTTT.

V gene TRBV4-1 combines with J gene TRBJ1-2; TRBD1 might be the D (5 bases). The germline V gene encodes CDR1 MGHRA and CDR2 YSYEKL. CDR3 length: 17 residues. Between the trimmed V and J ends, which lost 0 bases and 0 bases, there was a span of 14 bases. As DNA, the CDR3 is TGCGCCAGCAGCCAAGATGGGGCAGGCGGAGCTAACTATGGCTACACCTTC. It translates to CASSQDGAGGANYGYTF.

A single count supports this clone. The rearrangement links TRBV19 to TRBJ2-1, with no clear D. CDR1 is LNHDA, CDR2 SQIVND, per germline (reference sequence). V lost 6 bases, J lost 4 bases, and 10 bases lay in between. This CDR3 comprises 13 residues. For the CDR3, the DNA is TGTGCCAGTAGCCTCCAGGTTTACAATGAGCAGTTCTTC. Its translation: CASSLQVYNEQFF.

The genes are TRBV9 and TRBJ2-1, with unresolved D. This CDR3 is built from 12 residues. Germline-derived CDR1 and CDR2 are SGDLS and YYNGEE. V lost 5 bases and J 13 bases, leaving 16 bases between the germline ends. The CDR3 DNA is TGTGCCAGCAGTCCAGACTGGTCCTCACAGTTCTTC. Encoded protein: CASSPDWSSQFF.

The chain uses TRBV5-1 and TRBJ2-2; D possibly corresponds to TRBD1 (6 bases). CDR1 is SGHRS, CDR2 YFSETQ, per germline. Trimming took off 4 bases at V and 4 bases at J, with 14 bases between the two ends. This CDR3 region has 15 residues. CDR3 nucleotides: TGCGCCAGCAGCCGCCGGCAGGGGACCACCGGGGAGCTGTTTTTT. Protein sequence: CASSRRQGTTGELFF. Filled out from reference TRBV5-1 and TRBJ2-2, the complete variable domain reads KAGVTQTPRYLIKTRGQQVTLSCSPISGHRSVSWYQQTPGQGLQFLFEYFSETQRNKGNFPGRFSGRQFSNSRSEMNVSTLELGDSALYLCASSRRQGTTGELFFGEGSRLTVL.